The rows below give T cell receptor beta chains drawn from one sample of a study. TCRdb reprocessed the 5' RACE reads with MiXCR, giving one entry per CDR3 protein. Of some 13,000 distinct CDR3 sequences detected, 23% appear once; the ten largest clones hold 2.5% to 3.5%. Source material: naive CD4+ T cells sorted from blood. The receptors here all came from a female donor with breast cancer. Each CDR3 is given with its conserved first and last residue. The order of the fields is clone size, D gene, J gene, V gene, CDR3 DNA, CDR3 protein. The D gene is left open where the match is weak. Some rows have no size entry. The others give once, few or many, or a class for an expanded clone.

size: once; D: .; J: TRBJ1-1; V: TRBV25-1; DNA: TGTGCCAGCAGTGAATATGGGAACAAAGGGCGGGACACTGAAGCTTTCTTT; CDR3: CASSEYGNKGRDTEAFF
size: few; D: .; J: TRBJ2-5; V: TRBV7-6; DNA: TGTGCCAGCAGCTTATCGCCTGCCCAAGAGACCCAGTACTTC; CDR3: CASSLSPAQETQYF
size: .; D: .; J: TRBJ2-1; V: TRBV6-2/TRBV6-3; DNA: TGTGCCAGCAGCGACAATGAGCAGTTCTTC; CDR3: CASSDNEQFF
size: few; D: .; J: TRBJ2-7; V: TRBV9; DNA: TGTGCCAGCAGCGTAGGGGGGGCTACCTACGAGCAGTACTTC; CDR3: CASSVGGATYEQYF
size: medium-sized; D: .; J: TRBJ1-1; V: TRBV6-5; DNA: TGTGCCAGCAGTTCGTCCCGGGGAGGGACTGAAGCTTTCTTT; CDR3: CASSSSRGGTEAFF
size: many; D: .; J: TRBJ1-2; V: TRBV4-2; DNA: TGTGCCAGCAGCCAAGACAGTTATAGGGGTGGCTATAGCTACACCTTC; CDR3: CASSQDSYRGGYSYTF
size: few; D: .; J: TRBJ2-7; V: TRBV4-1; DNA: TGCGCCAGCAGCCAAGAAGGTGCCGGACTCCAGCCCTACGAGCAGTACTTC; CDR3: CASSQEGAGLQPYEQYF
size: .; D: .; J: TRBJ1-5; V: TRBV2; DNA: TGTGCCAGCAGTGAAGGGTCGGGGGGCAATCAGACCCAGCATTTT; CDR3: CASSEGSGGNQTQHF
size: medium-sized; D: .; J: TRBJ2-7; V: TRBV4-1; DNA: TGCGCCAGCAGCCAAGAGAGAGCCTACGAGCAGTACTTC; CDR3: CASSQERAYEQYF
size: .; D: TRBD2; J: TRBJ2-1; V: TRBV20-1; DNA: TGCAGATCTGTCAGCGGGAGGCCCAGCTCCTACAATGAGCAGTTCTTC; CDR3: CRSVSGRPSSYNEQFF
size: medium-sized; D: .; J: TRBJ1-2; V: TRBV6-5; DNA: TGTGCCAGCAGTTACGGACCTTACCTCTATGGCTACACCTTC; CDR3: CASSYGPYLYGYTF
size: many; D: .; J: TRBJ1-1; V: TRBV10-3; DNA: TGTGCCATCATGGGGCTAGGACAGTTTGAAGCTTTCTTT; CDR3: CAIMGLGQFEAFF
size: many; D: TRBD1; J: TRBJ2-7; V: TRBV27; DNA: TGTGCCAGCAGTAGTGTACAGGGGGCTGACGAGCAGTACTTC; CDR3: CASSSVQGADEQYF
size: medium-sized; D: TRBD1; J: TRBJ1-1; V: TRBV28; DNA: TGTGCCAGCAGAAGGGACAGGGGGCTGGCAGCTTTCTTT; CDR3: CASRRDRGLAAFF
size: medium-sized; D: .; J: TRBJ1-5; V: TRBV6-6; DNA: TGTGCCAGCAGTCCCAGAGGGTTTGGCAATCAGCCCCAGCATTTT; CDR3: CASSPRGFGNQPQHF
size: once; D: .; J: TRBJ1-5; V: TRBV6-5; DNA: TGTGCCAGCGCGAGGGACCACGGCAATCAGCCCCAGCATTTT; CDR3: CASARDHGNQPQHF
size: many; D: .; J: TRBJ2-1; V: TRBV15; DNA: TGTGCCACCAGCAGAGTCATTGCAGCACATTACAATGAGCAGTTCTTC; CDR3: CATSRVIAAHYNEQFF
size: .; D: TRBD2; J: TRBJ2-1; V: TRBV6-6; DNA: TGTGCCAGCAGTAAACGGGCTAGCGGGAGGGGTGGGAATGAGCGGTTCTTC; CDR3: CASSKRASGRGGNERFF
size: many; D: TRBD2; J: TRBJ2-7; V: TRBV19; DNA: TGTGCCAGTAGTATTGGCGGGAGTCAAAACGAGCAGTACTTC; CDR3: CASSIGGSQNEQYF
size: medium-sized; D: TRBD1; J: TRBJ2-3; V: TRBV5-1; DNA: TGCGCCAGCAGCACCCCGACAGGGACCACAGATACGCAGTATTTT; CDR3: CASSTPTGTTDTQYF
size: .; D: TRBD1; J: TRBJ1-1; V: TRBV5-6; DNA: TGTGCCAGCAGCGGGCCAACAGGGGGGACAAAAAACACTGAAGCTTTCTTT; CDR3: CASSGPTGGTKNTEAFF
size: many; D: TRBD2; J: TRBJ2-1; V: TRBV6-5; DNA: TGTGCCAGCATGCGGGAGGGCTCCTACAATGAGCAGTTCTTC; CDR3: CASMREGSYNEQFF
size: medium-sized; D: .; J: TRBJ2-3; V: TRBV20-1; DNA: TGCAGTGCTCCACCGACTCCCCGCTCGCCGCAGTATTTT; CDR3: CSAPPTPRSPQYF
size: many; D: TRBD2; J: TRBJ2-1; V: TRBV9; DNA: TGTGCCAGCAGCGTAGTGACTAGCGGGAGCTCCTACAATGAGCAGTTCTTC; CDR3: CASSVVTSGSSYNEQFF
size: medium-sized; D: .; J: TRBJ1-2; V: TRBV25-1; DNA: TGTGCCAGCATCGGGCAGGGGAACTATGGCTACACCTTC; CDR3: CASIGQGNYGYTF
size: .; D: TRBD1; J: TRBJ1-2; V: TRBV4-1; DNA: TGCGCCAGCAGCCAAGGCGGGACAGGGAATAGCTACGGCTACACCTTC; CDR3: CASSQGGTGNSYGYTF
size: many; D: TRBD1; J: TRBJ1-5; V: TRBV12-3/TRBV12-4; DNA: TGTGCCAGCAGTTCCCGGGACAGGGTATCTCAGCCCCAGCATTTT; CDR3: CASSSRDRVSQPQHF
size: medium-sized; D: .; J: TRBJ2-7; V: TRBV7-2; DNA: TGTGCCAGCAGCCGACTGGGGCGGTACTACGAGCAGTACTTC; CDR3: CASSRLGRYYEQYF
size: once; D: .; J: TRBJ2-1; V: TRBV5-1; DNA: TGCGCCAGCAGCCTGTTTAAGGGACCCGTCAAAGGGGCCCACAATGAGCAGTTCTTC; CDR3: CASSLFKGPVKGAHNEQFF
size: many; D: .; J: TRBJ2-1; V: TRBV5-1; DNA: TGCGCCAGCAGCTTGACAGACAATGAGCAGTTCTTC; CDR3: CASSLTDNEQFF
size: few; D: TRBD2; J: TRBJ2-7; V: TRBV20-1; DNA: TGCAGTGCTAGAGCTCTCCCCGCCCGGGGGGGGAGGGCCGGCGAGCAGTACTTC; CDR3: CSARALPARGGRAGEQYF
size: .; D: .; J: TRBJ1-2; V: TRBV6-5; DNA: TGTGCCAGCAGCAAAGGGGGTTATGGCTACACCTTC; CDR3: CASSKGGYGYTF
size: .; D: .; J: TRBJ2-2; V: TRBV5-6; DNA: TGTGCCAGCAGCGCACTGAATCGGTTGGTGACCGGGGAGCTGTTTTTT; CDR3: CASSALNRLVTGELFF
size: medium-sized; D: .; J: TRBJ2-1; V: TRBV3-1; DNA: TGTGCCAGCAGCCCCTTTTTAACCGTCAGCGGTTACAATGAGCAGTTCTTC; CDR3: CASSPFLTVSGYNEQFF
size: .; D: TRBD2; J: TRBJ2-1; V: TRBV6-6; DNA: TGTGCCAGCAGCCCCCCGGGCGTAGCGGGACTCAATGAGCAGCTCTTC; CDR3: CASSPPGVAGLNEQLF
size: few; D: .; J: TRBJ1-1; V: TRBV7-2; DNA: TGTGCCAGCAGCTTACGAAGCCGCGGGGGATTTAACACTGAAGCTTTCTTT; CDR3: CASSLRSRGGFNTEAFF
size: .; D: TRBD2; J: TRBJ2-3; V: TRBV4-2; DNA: TGTGCCAGCAGCCAACGACTAGCAGGGGATACGCAGTATTTT; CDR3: CASSQRLAGDTQYF
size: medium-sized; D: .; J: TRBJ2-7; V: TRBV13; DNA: TGTGCCAGCAGCTTGCGCTCCTACGAGCAGTACTTC; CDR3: CASSLRSYEQYF
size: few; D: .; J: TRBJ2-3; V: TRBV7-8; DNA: TGTGCCAGCAGCTCCCCGGGAACCCACGGACCGTATTTT; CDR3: CASSSPGTHGPYF
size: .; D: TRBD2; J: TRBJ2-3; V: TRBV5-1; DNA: TGCGCCAGCAGCCCAGCTAGCGGATCCACAGATACGCAGTATTTT; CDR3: CASSPASGSTDTQYF
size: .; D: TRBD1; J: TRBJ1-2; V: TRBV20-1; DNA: TGCAGTGCCTCGACAGGGTTGAACTCTGGAAACACCTTC; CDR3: CSASTGLNSGNTF
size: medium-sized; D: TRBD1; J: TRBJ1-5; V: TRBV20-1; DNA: TGCAGTGCCTCCAGACAGGGGATTACACACCAGCCCCAGCATTTT; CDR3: CSASRQGITHQPQHF
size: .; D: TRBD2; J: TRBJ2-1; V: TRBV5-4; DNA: TGTGCCAGCAGCAGCGGACTAGCGGGATCATTAAGGGGGGAGCAGTTCTTC; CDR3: CASSSGLAGSLRGEQFF
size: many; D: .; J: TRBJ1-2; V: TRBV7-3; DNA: TGTGCCAGCAGCTTAAACTCAGGGACTGGTGGCTACACCTTC; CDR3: CASSLNSGTGGYTF
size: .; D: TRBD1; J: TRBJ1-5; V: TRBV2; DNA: TGTGCCAGCAGTAACAGGGGGGGTCAGCCCCAGCATTTT; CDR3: CASSNRGGQPQHF
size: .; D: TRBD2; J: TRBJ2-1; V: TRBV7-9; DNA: TGTGCCACGAATAGCGGGGGAGGAGTACGCTACAATGAGCAGTTCTTC; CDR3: CATNSGGGVRYNEQFF
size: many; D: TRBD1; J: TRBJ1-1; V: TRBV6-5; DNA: TGTGCCAGCAGGACCGGGACAGGGAGGCGGACTGAAGCTTTCTTT; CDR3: CASRTGTGRRTEAFF
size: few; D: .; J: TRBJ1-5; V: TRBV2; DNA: TGTGCCAGCAGTGCCCTCCAGGGCAATCAGCCCCAGCATTTT; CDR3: CASSALQGNQPQHF